Reported below is one T cell receptor beta chain. No antigen is known for it. V lost 6 bases, J lost 3 bases, and 21 bases lay in between. The CDR3 sequence is 16 residues long. Germline V CDR1 and CDR2: SGDLS, YYNGEE. TCR beta libraries were prepared from cDNA with unique molecular identifiers. Each batch of about 0.95 to 10 million T cells produced a few hundred thousand cDNA molecules. From the PCR reads, TCRdb called clonotypes with MiXCR, one entry per CDR3 protein. The sample holds 740,000 or so distinct CDR3 sequences, about 53% seen once. The data are from a study of post-analysis software for immune sequencing data. Turning to the study itself: Both relapsing-remitting and secondary progressive multiple sclerosis featured among the disease courses, as did progressive-relapsing multiple sclerosis.

Findings and caveats of the study: Pronounced co-clustering by F measure was evident among identically batched samples. Comparison with controls showed significantly lower normalized Chao1 diversity in multiple sclerosis patients. When patients were compared with controls, 4 or 5 TRBV segments were more frequent, TRBV5-6, TRBV5-1 and TRBV20-1 among them.

This TCR was recovered from a girl between 5 and 17 years old with multiple sclerosis. This rearrangement joins TRBV9 to TRBJ1-1, with D perhaps TRBD1 (5 bases). What was sequenced was blood. Here the CDR3 DNA reads TGTGCCAGCAAGCCTTCGGACGGACGGGGGTACACTGAAGCTTTCTTT. This translates into CASKPSDGRGYTEAFF. The variable domain in full, with the rest retrieved from reference TRBV9 and TRBJ1-1, is DSGVTQTPKHLITATGQRVTLRCSPRSGDLSVYWYQQSLDQGLQFLIQYYNGEERAKGNILERFSAQQFPDLHSELNLSSLELGDSALYFCASKPSDGRGYTEAFFGQGTRLTVV.